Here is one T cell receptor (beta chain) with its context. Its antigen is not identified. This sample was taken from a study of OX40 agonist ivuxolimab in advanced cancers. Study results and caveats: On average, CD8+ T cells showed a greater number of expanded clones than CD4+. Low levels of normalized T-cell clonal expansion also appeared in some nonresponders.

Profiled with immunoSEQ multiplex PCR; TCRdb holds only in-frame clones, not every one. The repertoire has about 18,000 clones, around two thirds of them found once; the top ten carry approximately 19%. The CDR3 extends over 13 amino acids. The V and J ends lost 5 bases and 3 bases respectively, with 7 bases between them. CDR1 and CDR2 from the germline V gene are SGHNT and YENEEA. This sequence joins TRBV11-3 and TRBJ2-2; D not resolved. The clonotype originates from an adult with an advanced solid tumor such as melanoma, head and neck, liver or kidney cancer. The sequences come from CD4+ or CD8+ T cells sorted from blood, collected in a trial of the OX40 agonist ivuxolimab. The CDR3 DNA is TGTGCCAGCAGCCCAGGTCACACCGGGGAGCTGTTTTTT. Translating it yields CASSPGHTGELFF. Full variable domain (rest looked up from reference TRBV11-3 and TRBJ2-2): EAGVVQSPRYKIIEKKQPVAFWCNPISGHNTLYWYLQNLGQGPELLIRYENEEAVDDSQLPKDRFSAERLKGVDSTLKIQPAELGDSAVYLCASSPGHTGELFFGEGSRLTVL.